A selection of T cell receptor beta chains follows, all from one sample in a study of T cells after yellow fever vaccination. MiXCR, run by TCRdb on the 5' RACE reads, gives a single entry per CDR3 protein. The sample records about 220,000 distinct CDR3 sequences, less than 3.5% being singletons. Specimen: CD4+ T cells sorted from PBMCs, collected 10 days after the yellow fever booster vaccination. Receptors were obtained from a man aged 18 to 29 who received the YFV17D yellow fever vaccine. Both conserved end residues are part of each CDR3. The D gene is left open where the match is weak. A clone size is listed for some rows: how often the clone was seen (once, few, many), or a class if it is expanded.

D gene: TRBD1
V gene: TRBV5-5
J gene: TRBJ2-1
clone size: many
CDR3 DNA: TGTGCCAGCAGCTTGCGACAGGGAGACAATGAGCAGTTCTTC
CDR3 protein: CASSLRQGDNEQFF

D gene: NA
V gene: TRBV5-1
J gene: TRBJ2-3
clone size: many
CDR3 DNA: TGCGCCAGCAGCCTCGGGCAGCACACAGATACGCAGTATTTT
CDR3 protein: CASSLGQHTDTQYF

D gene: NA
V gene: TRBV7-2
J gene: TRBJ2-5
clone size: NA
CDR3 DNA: TGTGCCAGCAGTCTGGGGCGGGGCCCCACGGAGACCCAGTACTTC
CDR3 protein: CASSLGRGPTETQYF

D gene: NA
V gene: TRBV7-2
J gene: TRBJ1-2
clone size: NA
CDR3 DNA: TGTGCCAGCAGCTTAGGGGGGACATCCTATGGCTACACCTTC
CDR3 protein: CASSLGGTSYGYTF

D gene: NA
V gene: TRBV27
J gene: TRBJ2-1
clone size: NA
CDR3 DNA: TGTGCCAGCAGTCCGCCGCCAGCTAGCTCCTACAATGAGCAGTTCTTC
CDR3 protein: CASSPPPASSYNEQFF

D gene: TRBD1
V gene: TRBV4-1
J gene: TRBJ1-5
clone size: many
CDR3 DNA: TGCGCCAGCAGCCAGGCCCCGGGACAGGGGTTCCAGCCCCAGCATTTT
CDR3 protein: CASSQAPGQGFQPQHF

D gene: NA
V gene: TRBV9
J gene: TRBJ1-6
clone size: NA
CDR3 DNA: TGTGCCAGCAGCGCACAGGGTGGCTCCTATAATTCACCCCTCCACTTT
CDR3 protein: CASSAQGGSYNSPLHF

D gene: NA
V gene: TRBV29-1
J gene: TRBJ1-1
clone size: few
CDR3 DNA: TGCAGCGTTGCCCAACTCCGGACACTTAACACTGAAGCTTTCTTT
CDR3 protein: CSVAQLRTLNTEAFF

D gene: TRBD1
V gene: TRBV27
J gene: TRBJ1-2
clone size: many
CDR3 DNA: TGTGCCAGCAGTCACCGACAGGGTGCTAACTATGGCTACACCTTC
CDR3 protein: CASSHRQGANYGYTF

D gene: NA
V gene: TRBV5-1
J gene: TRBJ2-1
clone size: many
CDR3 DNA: TGCGCCAGCAGCCCGGAGGGCAGGGTTCGGAATGAGCAGTTCTTC
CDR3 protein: CASSPEGRVRNEQFF

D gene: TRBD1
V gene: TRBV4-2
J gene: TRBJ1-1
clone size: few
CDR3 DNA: TGTGCCAGCAGCCAAGCGGTGGGGACAGGGAGGACTGAAGCTTTCTTT
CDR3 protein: CASSQAVGTGRTEAFF

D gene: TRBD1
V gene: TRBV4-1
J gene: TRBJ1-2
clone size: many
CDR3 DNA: TGCGCCAGCAGCCTGACAGGGGACGGCTACACCTTC
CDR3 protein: CASSLTGDGYTF

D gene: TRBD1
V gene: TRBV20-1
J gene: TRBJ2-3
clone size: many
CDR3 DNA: TGCAGTGCTAAGACAGGGGACACAGATACGCAGTATTTT
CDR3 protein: CSAKTGDTDTQYF

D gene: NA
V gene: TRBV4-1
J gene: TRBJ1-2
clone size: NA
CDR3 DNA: TGCGCCAGCAGCCAAGAAGCCCGGAACTATGGCTACACCTTC
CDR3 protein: CASSQEARNYGYTF

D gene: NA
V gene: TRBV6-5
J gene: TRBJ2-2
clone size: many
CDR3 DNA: TGTGCCAGCAGTTACTTGCGGACCTCCACCGGGGAGCTGTTTTTT
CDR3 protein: CASSYLRTSTGELFF

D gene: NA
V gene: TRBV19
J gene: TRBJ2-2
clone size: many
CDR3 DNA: TGTGCCAGTAGTCTGTGGGGACAAAACACCGGGGAGCTGTTTTTT
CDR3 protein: CASSLWGQNTGELFF

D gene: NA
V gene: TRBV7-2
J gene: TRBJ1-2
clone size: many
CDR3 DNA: TGTGCCAGCAGTTCCCGACAGCCTTATGGCTACACCTTC
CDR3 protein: CASSSRQPYGYTF